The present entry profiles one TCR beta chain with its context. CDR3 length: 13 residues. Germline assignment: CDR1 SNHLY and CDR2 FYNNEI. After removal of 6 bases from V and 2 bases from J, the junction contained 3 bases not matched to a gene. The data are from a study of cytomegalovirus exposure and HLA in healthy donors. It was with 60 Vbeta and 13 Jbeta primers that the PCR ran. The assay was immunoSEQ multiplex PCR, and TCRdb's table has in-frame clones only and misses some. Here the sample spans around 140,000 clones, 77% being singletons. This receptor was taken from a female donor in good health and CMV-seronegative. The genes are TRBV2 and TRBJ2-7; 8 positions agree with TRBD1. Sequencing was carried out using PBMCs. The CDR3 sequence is CASRGQGPYEQYF. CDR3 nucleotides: TGTGCCAGCAGAGGACAGGGACCCTACGAGCAGTACTTC.